The rows below give T cell receptor beta chains drawn from one sample of a study of cytomegalovirus exposure and HLA in healthy donors. Assay used: immunoSEQ multiplex PCR; TCRdb lists only in-frame clones, some missing. The sample lists 280,000 or so clones; 85% to 90% were seen once. The specimen was PBMCs. These receptors all come from a woman under 30 in good health and CMV-seronegative. Each CDR3 is given with its conserved first and last residue. A D gene is named only where the DNA matches it firmly. A row's size may be missing; if present it is once, few, many or a size class.

j_call,d_call,v_call,clone_size,cdr3_aa,cdr3_nt
TRBJ2-5,TRBD2,TRBV5-6,-,CASSLGVAGGRETQYF,TGTGCCAGCAGCTTAGGCGTAGCGGGAGGGCGAGAGACCCAGTACTTC
TRBJ2-1,TRBD2,TRBV11-2,-,CASSRGTSGRAYNEQFF,TGTGCCAGCAGCAGAGGGACTAGCGGGAGGGCGTACAATGAGCAGTTCTTC
TRBJ2-3,-,TRBV27,-,CASSLSGTDTQYF,TGTGCCAGCAGTCTCTCCGGCACAGATACGCAGTATTTT
TRBJ2-7,-,TRBV28,once,CASSVTGLLFYEQYF,TGTGCCAGCAGCGTCACGGGTCTCCTATTCTACGAGCAGTACTTC
TRBJ1-2,-,TRBV6-1,-,CASSDSWQRTNYGYTF,TGTGCCAGCAGTGATAGTTGGCAGCGGACTAACTATGGCTACACCTTC
TRBJ1-4,-,TRBV28,-,CASSLWWGQGATNEKLFF,TGTGCCAGCAGTTTATGGTGGGGGCAGGGTGCAACTAATGAAAAACTGTTTTTT
TRBJ2-7,TRBD2,TRBV27,-,CASSLSPGLARSNF,TGTGCCAGCAGTTTATCCCCGGGACTAGCGAGGTCTAACTTC
TRBJ2-5,-,TRBV27,-,CASSLLGHRIQETQYF,TGTGCCAGCAGTTTATTGGGCCACAGAATCCAAGAGACCCAGTACTTC
TRBJ2-1,TRBD2,TRBV5-1,-,CASSLILAGEYNEQFF,TGCGCCAGCAGCCTAATTCTCGCGGGGGAATACAATGAGCAGTTCTTC
TRBJ2-6,TRBD1,TRBV15,once,CATGTGWDSGANVLTF,TGTGCCACGGGGACAGGGTGGGACTCTGGGGCCAACGTCCTGACTTTC
TRBJ2-1,TRBD2,TRBV5-6,once,CASSLSGRGNEQFF,TGTGCCAGCAGCTTAAGCGGGAGGGGGAATGAGCAGTTCTTC
TRBJ2-1,-,TRBV20-1,-,CSASRGNEQFF,TGCAGTGCTAGTCGAGGGAATGAGCAGTTCTTC
TRBJ2-1,TRBD2,TRBV7-2,-,CASSLVASGSNEQFF,TGTGCCAGCAGCTTAGTAGCTAGCGGGAGTAATGAGCAGTTCTTC
TRBJ1-6,-,TRBV29-1,-,CSVKTDSYNSPLHF,TGCAGCGTCAAGACAGACTCCTATAATTCACCCCTCCACTTT
TRBJ2-1,TRBD2,TRBV6-1,-,CASSLTSGAYNEQFF,TGTGCCAGCAGCCTAACTAGCGGGGCCTACAATGAGCAGTTCTTC
TRBJ2-3,TRBD2,TRBV7-9,-,CASREVLAGERETDTQYF,TGTGCCAGCAGAGAGGTGCTAGCGGGAGAGCGAGAGACAGATACGCAGTATTTT
TRBJ1-2,-,TRBV29-1,few,CSTQDYYGYTF,TGCAGCACCCAGGACTACTATGGCTACACCTTC
TRBJ2-1,-,TRBV15,once,CATSIGGTHNEQFF,TGTGCCACCAGCATAGGCGGGACCCACAATGAGCAGTTCTTC
TRBJ2-1,-,TRBV6-5,-,CASSYTGLTYNEQFF,TGTGCCAGCAGTTATACGGGACTTACCTACAATGAGCAGTTCTTC
TRBJ1-1,-,TRBV5-1,-,CASSLYGGSNTEAFF,TGCGCCAGCAGCTTGTATGGGGGGAGTAACACTGAAGCTTTCTTT
TRBJ1-2,TRBD1,TRBV4-1,-,CASSHGDRGNYGYTF,TGCGCCAGCAGCCATGGGGACAGGGGTAACTATGGCTACACCTTC
TRBJ2-5,TRBD2,TRBV5-4,-,CASSAGASGGQETQYF,TGTGCCAGCAGCGCTGGGGCTAGCGGGGGCCAAGAGACCCAGTACTTC
TRBJ1-2,-,TRBV27,-,CASSPLAPGGYGYTF,TGTGCCAGCAGTCCCCTTGCGCCGGGGGGCTATGGCTACACCTTC
TRBJ1-3,-,TRBV6-6,-,CASRNYLGNSGNTIYF,TGTGCCAGCAGGAACTACCTCGGGAACTCTGGAAACACCATATATTTT
TRBJ2-5,-,TRBV5-4,-,CASSRIGGLYQETQYF,TGTGCCAGCAGCCGTATTGGGGGCCTGTACCAAGAGACCCAGTACTTC
TRBJ1-1,TRBD1,TRBV19,-,CASSIPTGGMNTEAFF,TGTGCCAGTAGTATTCCTACAGGGGGCATGAACACTGAAGCTTTCTTT
TRBJ1-2,-,TRBV6-1,few,CASSESGGHGYTF,TGTGCCAGCAGTGAATCCGGGGGTCATGGCTACACCTTC
TRBJ1-5,-,TRBV4-1,-,CASSPPRGQPQHF,TGCGCCAGCAGCCCACCCCGAGGGCAGCCCCAGCATTTT
TRBJ2-2,TRBD1,TRBV5-1,-,CASSWDRGPTNTGELFF,TGCGCCAGCAGCTGGGACAGGGGGCCAACGAACACCGGGGAGCTGTTTTTT
TRBJ2-2,-,TRBV28,-,CASSLPGVGAGELFF,TGTGCCAGCAGTTTACCAGGGGTAGGAGCCGGGGAGCTGTTTTTT
TRBJ2-3,-,TRBV19,-,CASSTTSGVGTDTQYF,TGTGCCAGTAGTACCACATCGGGAGTGGGCACAGATACGCAGTATTTT
TRBJ2-7,-,TRBV2,-,CASKPGHYYEQYF,TGTGCCAGCAAGCCGGGACATTACTACGAGCAGTACTTC
TRBJ2-1,TRBD2,TRBV29-1,-,CSVDSESGINEQFF,TGCAGCGTTGATTCTGAGAGCGGGATCAATGAGCAGTTCTTC
TRBJ2-1,-,TRBV12-5,-,CASGLERTFPPPLRRSYNEQFF,TGTGCTAGTGGTTTGGAAAGGACTTTTCCGCCCCCCCTTAGACGTTCCTACAATGAGCAGTTCTTC
TRBJ2-7,TRBD1,TRBV5-6,-,CASSSGQPSSYEQYF,TGTGCCAGCAGTTCGGGACAGCCTTCCTCCTACGAGCAGTACTTC
TRBJ1-5,-,TRBV12-5,-,CASAKGGTYSNQPQHF,TGTGCTAGTGCCAAAGGGGGTACATATAGCAATCAGCCCCAGCATTTT
TRBJ1-4,-,TRBV25-1,-,CASSEGGIGEKLFF,TGTGCCAGCAGTGAGGGGGGGATAGGTGAAAAACTGTTTTTT
TRBJ2-1,-,TRBV5-4,once,CASSGTYNEQFF,TGTGCCAGCAGCGGGACATACAATGAGCAGTTCTTC
TRBJ2-1,-,TRBV2,once,CASMRQQGSSYYNEQFF,TGTGCCAGCATGAGACAACAGGGCTCGAGCTACTACAATGAGCAGTTCTTC
TRBJ2-3,TRBD2,TRBV29-1,-,CSVASRLADPLSTDTQYF,TGCAGCGTTGCTTCTCGGCTAGCGGATCCGCTTTCCACAGATACGCAGTATTTT
TRBJ1-1,-,TRBV28,-,CASTTRVNTEAFF,TGTGCCAGCACCACGCGAGTGAACACTGAAGCTTTCTTT
TRBJ2-7,-,TRBV5-5,-,CASSLMMDSFYEQYF,TGTGCCAGCAGCTTGATGATGGACAGTTTCTACGAGCAGTACTTC
TRBJ1-2,-,TRBV2,-,CASSDRGRNGYTF,TGTGCCAGCAGTGACAGGGGAAGGAATGGCTACACCTTC
TRBJ2-5,TRBD1,TRBV6-5,-,CASSSGTGRETQYF,TGTGCCAGCAGTTCCGGGACAGGACGAGAGACCCAGTACTTC
TRBJ1-1,-,TRBV30,-,CAWSRELRTEAFF,TGTGCCTGGAGTAGGGAGTTACGCACTGAAGCTTTCTTT
TRBJ2-7,TRBD1,TRBV15,once,CATTSGQGFPYEQYF,TGTGCCACCACCTCAGGACAGGGCTTCCCCTACGAGCAGTACTTC
TRBJ2-2,TRBD1,TRBV5-1,once,CASSYGTGQNTGELFF,TGCGCCAGCAGTTATGGGACAGGACAGAACACCGGGGAGCTGTTTTTT
TRBJ2-2,-,TRBV2,-,CASSGAELFF,TGTGCCAGCAGTGGGGCGGAGCTGTTTTTT
TRBJ1-1,-,TRBV7-9,-,CASSLAAPEAFF,TGTGCCAGCAGCTTAGCAGCGCCTGAAGCTTTCTTT
TRBJ2-1,TRBD2,TRBV27,-,CASSWGEWGGQFF,TGTGCCAGCAGTTGGGGAGAGTGGGGGGGGCAGTTCTTC
TRBJ2-7,-,TRBV18,-,CASHPGLAPYEQYF,TGTGCCAGTCACCCCGGGCTAGCCCCCTACGAGCAGTACTTC
TRBJ1-6,TRBD1,TRBV6-6,-,CATSRGSSYNSPLHF,TGTGCCACCAGCAGGGGGAGCTCCTATAATTCACCCCTCCACTTT
TRBJ2-3,-,TRBV5-1,-,CASSPRGLGATDTQYF,TGCGCCAGCAGCCCCCGTGGACTGGGGGCCACAGATACGCAGTATTTT
TRBJ1-2,-,TRBV10-3,few,CAIRAPGPYGYTF,TGTGCCATCCGAGCCCCCGGTCCCTATGGCTACACCTTC
TRBJ2-7,-,TRBV28,-,CASSLRSPYEQYF,TGTGCCAGCAGTTTACGGTCACCCTACGAGCAGTACTTC
TRBJ2-7,TRBD2,TRBV4-1,-,CASSQAPSAASGSYYEQYF,TGCGCCAGCAGCCAAGCCCCCTCAGCCGCTAGCGGTAGCTACTACGAGCAGTACTTC
TRBJ1-2,TRBD1,TRBV27,-,CASSLTPGPGGYGYTF,TGTGCCAGCAGTCTAACCCCAGGACCAGGGGGCTATGGCTACACCTTC
TRBJ2-7,-,TRBV6-1,-,CASSLNTGAYEQYF,TGTGCCAGCAGTTTAAACACGGGGGCCTACGAGCAGTACTTC
TRBJ2-5,TRBD2,TRBV7-9,-,CASSFGTSGSEGETQYF,TGTGCCAGCAGCTTTGGGACTAGCGGGAGTGAAGGGGAGACCCAGTACTTC
TRBJ1-1,-,TRBV2,-,CASMVSGRRNTEAFF,TGTGCCAGCATGGTTTCAGGGCGCAGGAACACTGAAGCTTTCTTT